The next 26 T cell receptor beta chains were all read from a single sample in a study of TIL therapy for anti-PD-1-resistant metastatic lung cancer. Sequencing used immunoSEQ v3. Method: immunoSEQ multiplex PCR; TCRdb's copy keeps in-frame clones and lacks some. This sample has about 36,000 clones, with roughly 80% found just once. Described time point: pre-treatment sample, taken before nivolumab and TIL therapy. The sample here was blood, taken at baseline. Source of these receptors: a person aged 25 to 80 with non-small cell lung cancer.

The gene calls are TRBV5-6 and TRBJ2-7; D might be TRBD1 (6 bases). Germline V gene sequence: CDR1 SGHDT, CDR2 YYEEEE. Trimming took 2 bases from V and 6 from J, leaving 12 bases between them. The CDR3 length is 13 residues. The CDR3 bases are TGTGCCAGCAGCTTCGGGACACCCTCCGAGCAGTACTTC. Residues: CASSFGTPSEQYF.

The chain has TRBV7-3 and TRBJ2-5; TRBD1 matches at 7 bases. This CDR3 is built from 13 residues. J was trimmed by 2 bases and V by 5 bases; bases with no gene match: 2. The germline V gene has CDR1 SGHTA and CDR2 FQGTGA. CDR3 protein: CASSRGQQETQYF. In nucleotides, the CDR3 is TGTGCCAGCAGCAGGGGGCAGCAAGAGACCCAGTACTTC.

This clone came up once. CDR3 bases: TGTGCCTGGGGGAGTCGAATGGGCGCAGATACGCAGTATTTT. Translating it yields CAWGSRMGADTQYF. The chain is built from TRBV30 and TRBJ2-3; TRBD2 is a possible D gene (5 bases). The CDR3 has 14 residues. Germline CDR1 and CDR2: GTSNPN and SVGIG (reference sequence). V was clipped by 5 bases and J by 4 bases, with 16 bases between them.

This clone was seen just once. The chain has TRBV7-3 and TRBJ2-1; 9 nucleotides line up with TRBD1. Unmatched junction bases numbered 12, after V lost 2 bases and J lost 4 bases. The germline V gene has CDR1 SGHTA and CDR2 FQGTGA. The CDR3 has 18 residues. The CDR3 sequence is CASSLRPAPGTGYNEQFF. CDR3 DNA sequence: TGTGCCAGCAGCTTACGACCCGCCCCCGGGACAGGGTACAATGAGCAGTTCTTC.

This chain connects TRBV7-2 to TRBJ1-3, with D perhaps TRBD1 (6 bases). The CDR3 extends over 18 amino acids. Trimming removed 1 base at V and 4 bases at J, with 20 bases between. Germline V gene lookup returns CDR1 SGHTA and CDR2 FQGNSA. DNA for the CDR3: TGTGCCAGCAGCTTAGAGTTCGCCGACAGGTTTGGCGGAAACACCATATATTTT. Protein product: CASSLEFADRFGGNTIYF.

This rearrangement joins TRBV11-3 to TRBJ2-1; tentative D call: TRBD1 (5 bases). CDR3 size: 13 residues. The V gene's germline CDR1 is SGHNT and CDR2 YENEEA. V dropped 4 bases and J dropped 6 bases, with 10 bases sitting between them. The CDR3 sequence is CASSSRVGNEQFF. The CDR3 DNA is TGTGCCAGCAGCTCCAGGGTCGGCAATGAGCAGTTCTTC. The variable domain in full, with the rest retrieved from reference TRBV11-3 and TRBJ2-1, is EAGVVQSPRYKIIEKKQPVAFWCNPISGHNTLYWYLQNLGQGPELLIRYENEEAVDDSQLPKDRFSAERLKGVDSTLKIQPAELGDSAVYLCASSSRVGNEQFFGPGTRLTVL.

This chain joins TRBV6-1 and TRBJ1-5, with no clear D. This CDR3 is built from 15 residues. CDR1 is MNHNS, CDR2 SASEGT, per germline. With 0 bases removed from V and 4 bases from J, the gap between germline ends came to 10 bases. CDR3 sequence (DNA): TGTGCCAGCAGTGAAGCTGGACTGGGGAATCAGCCCCAGCATTTT. It specifies CASSEAGLGNQPQHF.

This clone was seen only a few times. This chain joins TRBV27 and TRBJ2-3; possibly TRBD2 for D (6 bases). Trimming pared 3 bases from V and 5 bases from J, leaving 15 bases between. Germline V gene lookup returns CDR1 MNHEY and CDR2 SMNVEV (reference sequence). This CDR3 comprises 15 residues. The CDR3 sequence is CASSLGRRGGDTQYF. CDR3 DNA sequence: TGTGCCAGCAGTTTGGGTCGGCGGGGTGGAGATACGCAGTATTTT.

This chain joins TRBV7-8 and TRBJ1-1, with D possibly being TRBD1 (6 bases). The CDR3 extends over 15 amino acids. Germline assignment: CDR1 SGHVS and CDR2 FQNEAQ. Trimming took off 2 bases at V and 7 bases at J, with 17 bases between the two ends. The CDR3, as DNA: TGTGCCAGCAGCTTAATCCAGGGGCCCAGACGTGAAGCTTTCTTT. Protein: CASSLIQGPRREAFF.

This chain joins TRBV7-9 and TRBJ2-7; 8 bases are a match to TRBD1. V shed 5 bases, J shed 5 bases, and the junction held 5 bases outside the gene matches. This CDR3 region has 13 residues. Per germline, CDR1 SEHNR and CDR2 FQNEAQ (reference sequence). CDR3 sequence: CASSDRGGNEQYF. CDR3 in DNA: TGTGCCAGCAGCGACAGGGGCGGTAACGAGCAGTACTTC.

In DNA, the CDR3 is TGTGCCAGCAGTTTATCTACCGGGGGTCAGGAACAGCCCCAGCATTTT. Translating gives CASSLSTGGQEQPQHF. This sequence joins TRBV28 and TRBJ1-5, with D possibly being TRBD1 (5 bases). The CDR3 is made up of 16 amino acids. The germline V gene has CDR1 MDHEN and CDR2 SYDVKM. With 1 base removed from V and 7 bases from J, the gap between germline ends came to 17 bases.

The V gene is TRBV7-2, the J gene TRBJ2-3, with D perhaps TRBD1 (6 bases). This CDR3 is 15 amino acids long. The V gene lost 0 bases and the J gene lost 2 bases, with 9 bases spanning the gap. CDR1 and CDR2 (germline): SGHTA, FQGNSA. CDR3 protein: CASSLAPGATDTQYF. In DNA, the CDR3 is TGTGCCAGCAGCTTAGCCCCAGGGGCCACAGATACGCAGTATTTT.

The chain employs TRBV29-1 and TRBJ2-3; 8 bases are a match to TRBD2. Germline-derived CDR1 and CDR2 are SQVTM and ANQGSEA. The CDR3 has 16 amino acids. The junction had 15 bases not matched to a gene; V was cut back by 3 bases and J by 7 bases. The CDR3: CSVDGLTSESTNTQYF. CDR3 DNA sequence: TGCAGCGTTGATGGGCTGACTAGCGAGTCGACGAATACGCAGTATTTT.

By share, this clone ranks as medium-sized (0.01 to 0.1%). J is TRBJ1-1 and V is TRBV6-1, with a weak D call TRBD1 (6 bases). The ends were cut back, 4 bases at V and 1 base at J, with 7 bases in the middle. Germline V gene lookup returns CDR1 MNHNS and CDR2 SASEGT. This CDR3 region has 13 residues. The CDR3 DNA follows: TGTGCCAGCAGTGGACAGGAGAACACTGAAGCTTTCTTT. Its translation is CASSGQENTEAFF.

The V gene is TRBV30, the J gene TRBJ1-3, with D perhaps matching TRBD1 (5 bases). The CDR3 totals 15 residues. The germline V and J ends were trimmed by 2 bases and 0 bases, with 11 bases remaining between them. CDR1 and CDR2 (germline): GTSNPN, SVGIG (reference sequence). The CDR3 sequence is CAWSRGTDSGNTIYF. In nucleotides, the CDR3 is TGTGCCTGGAGTCGCGGGACGGACTCTGGAAACACCATATATTTT.

This sequence joins TRBV28 and TRBJ2-7; D is perhaps TRBD1 (6 bases). Between the trimmed V and J ends, which lost 3 bases and 5 bases, there was a span of 14 bases. The CDR3 extends over 14 amino acids. Germline V gene sequence: CDR1 MDHEN, CDR2 SYDVKM. The CDR3 loop reads CASSLSGVLNEQYF. The CDR3 DNA reads TGTGCCAGCAGTTTGTCAGGGGTACTCAACGAGCAGTACTTC.

This rearrangement joins TRBV11-2 to TRBJ2-7; maybe TRBD1 (5 bases). V was cut by 5 bases and J by 6 bases, with 17 bases left in between. Germline CDR1 is SGHAT and CDR2 is FQNNGV. The CDR3 spans 14 residues. The CDR3 bases are TGTGCCAGCAGCAAAGAAGGGCCAGGGTCCGAGCAGTACTTC. Translating gives CASSKEGPGSEQYF.

The V call is TRBV18, the J call TRBJ2-7, with 8 bases lining up with TRBD1. The CDR3 spans 15 residues. Germline V gene sequence: CDR1 KGHSH, CDR2 LQKENI. Unmatched junction bases numbered 10, after V lost 3 bases and J lost 6 bases. CDR3 region: CASSPFETGVSEQYF. CDR3 coding DNA: TGTGCCAGCTCACCTTTCGAGACAGGGGTATCCGAGCAGTACTTC. Supplemented by reference TRBV18 and TRBJ2-7, the full variable domain reads NAGVMQNPRHLVRRRGQEARLRCSPMKGHSHVYWYRQLPEEGLKFMVYLQKENIIDESGMPKERFSAEFPKEGPSILRIQQVVRGDSAAYFCASSPFETGVSEQYFGPGTRLTVT.

V is TRBV9 and J is TRBJ2-7; 7 bases align to TRBD2. V dropped 4 bases and J dropped 6; count of bases not matched to a gene: 16. The CDR3 length is 16 residues. The germline V gene encodes CDR1 SGDLS and CDR2 YYNGEE. The CDR3 protein is CASSPTQTGPGGEQYF. The DNA of the CDR3 is TGTGCCAGCAGCCCAACGCAGACCGGCCCGGGGGGCGAGCAGTACTTC.

This chain uses TRBV7-6 with TRBJ1-3; D is unclear. The CDR3 runs 17 residues. Per the germline V gene, CDR1 is SGHVS and CDR2 is FNYEAQ. Trimming removed 2 bases at V and 0 bases at J, with 14 bases between. The CDR3 loop is CASSLLGKSNSGNTIYF. CDR3 DNA sequence: TGTGCCAGCAGCTTATTAGGAAAATCAAACTCTGGAAACACCATATATTTT.

The V and J genes are TRBV9 and TRBJ2-1; 10 bases line up with TRBD2. CDR1 SGDLS and CDR2 YYNGEE come from the germline V gene. The CDR3 has 15 amino acids. V was pared by 0 bases and J by 7 bases, with 4 bases of the junction left unmatched. Here the CDR3 reads CASSVVPSGSNEQFF. CDR3 nucleotide sequence: TGTGCCAGCAGCGTAGTTCCTAGCGGGAGTAATGAGCAGTTCTTC.

This clone was found once. This sequence joins TRBV4-1 and TRBJ2-2; D not resolved. CDR3 length: 16 amino acids. CDR1 and CDR2 from the germline V gene are MGHRA and YSYEKL. V was shortened by 0 bases and J by 3 bases, with 11 bases between the two germline ends. CDR3 amino acids: CASSQDGEGYTGELFF. As DNA, the CDR3 is TGCGCCAGCAGCCAAGATGGTGAAGGGTACACCGGGGAGCTGTTTTTT.

This chain joins TRBV5-4 and TRBJ2-1, with TRBD2 matching 16 bases. V was clipped by 4 bases and J by 5 bases; unmatched bases: 3. This CDR3 comprises 16 residues. CDR1 is SGHNT, CDR2 YYREEE, per germline (reference sequence). Written as DNA, the CDR3 is TGTGCCAGCAGCCGGGGACTAGCGGGAGGGAACAATGAGCAGTTCTTC. Its protein product is CASSRGLAGGNNEQFF.

The J gene is TRBJ2-7, the V gene TRBV15; 9 nucleotides match TRBD1. V lost 1 base to trimming and J lost 1 base; unmatched junction nucleotides: 8. Germline V gene data show CDR1 as LNHNV and CDR2 as YYDKDF (reference sequence). The CDR3 consists of 17 residues. CDR3 protein: CATSRGTGGAKSYEQYF. DNA for the CDR3: TGTGCCACCAGCAGAGGTACAGGGGGCGCGAAGTCCTACGAGCAGTACTTC.

This clone came up once. The chain links TRBV28 to TRBJ2-3; 9 positions match TRBD1. Germline V gene data show CDR1 as MDHEN and CDR2 as SYDVKM. V dropped 6 bases and J dropped 3; count of bases not matched to a gene: 7. The CDR3 length is 15 residues. DNA of the CDR3: TGTGCCAGCAGAAAAGGACAGGGGATAACAGATACGCAGTATTTT. Its protein product is CASRKGQGITDTQYF. The entire variable domain, with the rest obtained from reference TRBV28 and TRBJ2-3, is as follows: DVKVTQSSRYLVKRTGEKVFLECVQDMDHENMFWYRQDPGLGLRLIYFSYDVKMKEKGDIPEGYSVSREKKERFSLILESASTNQTSMYLCASRKGQGITDTQYFGPGTRLTVL.

The chain employs TRBV19 and TRBJ2-3; D is perhaps TRBD2 (6 bases). V was trimmed by 6 bases and J by 4 bases, leaving 11 bases between them. Germline V gene sequence: CDR1 LNHDA, CDR2 SQIVND (reference sequence). This CDR3 region has 13 residues. For the CDR3, the DNA is TGTGCCAGTAGCCCCGGGAGTTCAGATACGCAGTATTTT. Translated: CASSPGSSDTQYF.